The rows below give T cell receptor beta chains drawn from one sample of a study of shared clonotypes between healthy human individuals. Only in-frame clones appear in the TCRdb table, and some are missing; sequencing was by immunoSEQ multiplex PCR. The repertoire includes about 380,000 clones, approximately 97% of them detected once, and less than 0.35% sits in the top ten. The sequenced sample was memory CD8+ T cells sorted from blood. Receptors originate from a man aged 25 to 40 in good health. The CDR3 runs from the conserved cysteine through the conserved F or W. D genes are given only for firm matches. Clone size, where shown, is once, few, many, or a class for clones that have expanded.

>TRBV7-6|TRBJ1-1|NA|NA
TGTGCCAGCAGCTTAGGGGGGCGCATGAACACTGAAGCTTTCTTT
CASSLGGRMNTEAFF
>TRBV6-4|TRBJ1-2|NA|NA
TGTGCCAGCAGTGACGGGGGGCGACGGCATGGCTACACCTTC
CASSDGGRRHGYTF
>TRBV28|TRBJ2-3|NA|NA
TGTGCCAGCAGTTCTGGAGCTAGTTCTTCCACAGATACGCAGTATTTT
CASSSGASSSTDTQYF
>TRBV2|TRBJ1-5|NA|NA
TGTGCCAGCAGTGAAGAGACAGCAAATCAGCCCCAGCATTTT
CASSEETANQPQHF
>TRBV5-1|TRBJ1-3|NA|NA
TGCGCCAGCAGCTTGGGGGTGAGCTCTGGAAACACCATATATTTT
CASSLGVSSGNTIYF
>TRBV9|TRBJ2-1|NA|NA
TGTGCCAGCAGCGTAGAGGAGGCAGGGCACAATGAGCAGTTCTTC
CASSVEEAGHNEQFF
>TRBV7-2|TRBJ2-5|NA|TRBD1
TGTGCCAGCAGCTTAGAACAGGGGTACGAGACCCAGTACTTC
CASSLEQGYETQYF
>TRBV25-1|TRBJ2-5|NA|TRBD2
TGTGCCAGCAGTGATACTAGCGGGAGAACAGGAGAGACCCAGTACTTC
CASSDTSGRTGETQYF
>TRBV7-2|TRBJ2-7|NA|TRBD2
TGTGCCAGCAGCTTAAACCTAGCGGGGCGGGCCTACGAGCAGTACTTC
CASSLNLAGRAYEQYF
>TRBV18|TRBJ2-3|once|NA
TGTGCCAGCTCACAGGGTAGCACAGATACGCAGTATTTT
CASSQGSTDTQYF
>TRBV14|TRBJ2-2|once|TRBD2
TGTGCCAGCAGCCACATAGCGGGAGGCGAGGAGCTGTTTTTT
CASSHIAGGEELFF
>TRBV9|TRBJ2-1|NA|TRBD2
TGTGCCAGCAGTCCGGGACTATCTTACAATGAGCAGTTCTTC
CASSPGLSYNEQFF
>TRBV5-4|TRBJ2-1|NA|NA
TGTGCCAGCAGCTTGGAAAGGTACAGCGTGAATTTCGAGCAGTTCTTC
CASSLERYSVNFEQFF
>TRBV11-2|TRBJ2-2|few|NA
TGTGCCAGCAGTCCTTCGACAGGTCACGGGGAGCTGTTTTTT
CASSPSTGHGELFF
>TRBV7-8|TRBJ1-5|NA|NA
TGTGCCAGCAGCTTAAGTGGAGAGAGCAATCAGCCCCAGCATTTT
CASSLSGESNQPQHF
>TRBV2|TRBJ2-7|NA|TRBD1
TGTGCCAGCAGGGATAAGGACAGGTCCTCCTACGAGCAGTACTTC
CASRDKDRSSYEQYF
>TRBV28|TRBJ2-7|NA|NA
TGTGCCAGCAGTCCCCTGGGACTTCTTTCCTACGAGCAGTACTTC
CASSPLGLLSYEQYF
>TRBV2|TRBJ2-1|NA|TRBD2
TGTGCCAGCAGTGAACGGGCGGGAGTCAATGAGCAGTTCTTC
CASSERAGVNEQFF
>TRBV5-1|TRBJ2-7|NA|NA
TGCGCCAGCAGCTTGGGTGGAGACAGCCGGGGCGAGCAGTACTTC
CASSLGGDSRGEQYF
>TRBV14|TRBJ1-1|NA|NA
TGTGCCAGCAGCCCCAGCATGAACACTGAAGCTTTCTTT
CASSPSMNTEAFF
>TRBV19|TRBJ2-3|NA|TRBD2
TGTGCCAGTAGTGCTAGCGGGAGGGGCACAGATACGCAGTATTTT
CASSASGRGTDTQYF
>TRBV19|TRBJ2-4|NA|TRBD1
TGTGCCAGTAGTGGCAGGGGGCGGGAAAACATTCAGTACTTC
CASSGRGRENIQYF
>TRBV4-1|TRBJ1-1|NA|NA
TGCGCCAGCAGCCAAGAGGGGACGGCTGAAGCTTTCTTT
CASSQEGTAEAFF
>TRBV7-8|TRBJ1-2|NA|NA
TGTGCCAGCAGCACAGAGACAGGTGGCTACACCTTC
CASSTETGGYTF
>TRBV18|TRBJ2-5|NA|NA
TGTGCCAGCTCACAGGGAGAGACCCAGTACTTC
CASSQGETQYF
>TRBV30|TRBJ2-1|NA|TRBD2
TGTGCCTGGAGTCATAGCGGGAATCTGTTGAATGAGCAGTTCTTC
CAWSHSGNLLNEQFF
>TRBV7-6|TRBJ2-7|NA|NA
TGTGCCAGCAGCTTGAGGGAGGACTACGAGCAGTACTTC
CASSLREDYEQYF
>TRBV7-9|TRBJ2-3|NA|TRBD2
TGTGCCAGCAGCTTAGGGCTAGCGGGCAGAATGGGTCCCACAGATACGCAGTATTTT
CASSLGLAGRMGPTDTQYF
>TRBV19|TRBJ2-6|NA|NA
TGTGCCAGTAGTATTTACTCGGCGGGGGCCAACGTCCTGACTTTC
CASSIYSAGANVLTF
>TRBV9|TRBJ2-5|NA|NA
TGTGCCAGCAGCGTAGATCTCGAACAGAAAGAGACCCAGTACTTC
CASSVDLEQKETQYF
>TRBV10-2|TRBJ1-1|NA|NA
TGCGCCAGCACGGGCACAACTGAAGCTTTCTTT
CASTGTTEAFF
>TRBV11-2|TRBJ2-7|once|NA
TGTGCCAGCAGCTCTGGACCGGGTATGGAGCAGTACTTC
CASSSGPGMEQYF
>TRBV4-2|TRBJ2-1|NA|TRBD2
TGTGCCAGCAGCCAAGTCCCGGGACTAGCCGAGGATGAGCAGTTCTTC
CASSQVPGLAEDEQFF
>TRBV5-5|TRBJ2-7|once|TRBD1
TGTGCCAGCAGCTCCGGGACAGGGACATACGAGCAGTACTTC
CASSSGTGTYEQYF